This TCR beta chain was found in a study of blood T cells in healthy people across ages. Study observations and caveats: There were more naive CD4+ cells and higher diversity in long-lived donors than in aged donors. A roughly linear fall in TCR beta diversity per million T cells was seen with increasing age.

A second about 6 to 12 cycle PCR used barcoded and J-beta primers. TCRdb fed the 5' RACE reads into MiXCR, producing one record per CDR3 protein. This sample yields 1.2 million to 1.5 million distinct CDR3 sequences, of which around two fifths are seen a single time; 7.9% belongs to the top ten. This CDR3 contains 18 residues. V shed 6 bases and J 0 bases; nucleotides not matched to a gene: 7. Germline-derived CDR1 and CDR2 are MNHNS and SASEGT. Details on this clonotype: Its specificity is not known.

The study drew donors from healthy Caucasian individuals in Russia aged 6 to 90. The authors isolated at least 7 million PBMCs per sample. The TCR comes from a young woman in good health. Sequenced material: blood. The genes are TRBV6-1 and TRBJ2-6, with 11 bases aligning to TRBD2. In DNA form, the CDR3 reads TGTGCCAGCAGAGATGGACTAGCGGGCGCCTCTGGGGCCAACGTCCTGACTTTC. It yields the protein CASRDGLAGASGANVLTF.